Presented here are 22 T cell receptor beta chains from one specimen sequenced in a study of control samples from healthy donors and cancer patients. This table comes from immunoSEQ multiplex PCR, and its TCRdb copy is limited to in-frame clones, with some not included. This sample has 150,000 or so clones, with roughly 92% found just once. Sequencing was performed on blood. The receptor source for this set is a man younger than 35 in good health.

Here the CDR3 DNA reads TGCGCCAGCAGCTTGAGGGTCCCCCTAGCGGGACTCCAAGAGACCCAGTACTTC. Its protein product is CASSLRVPLAGLQETQYF. The chain links TRBV5-1 to TRBJ2-5; TRBD2 matches 9 bases. Germline V lookup: CDR1 SGHRS, CDR2 YFSETQ. Germline trimming cut 1 base from V and 1 base from J; bases unmatched to any gene: 11. This CDR3 spans 18 amino acids.

CDR3 protein: CSVPFRGEYGYTF. DNA of the CDR3: TGCAGCGTTCCTTTCAGGGGGGAGTATGGCTACACCTTC. The rearrangement links TRBV29-1 to TRBJ1-2, with TRBD1 matching over 7 bases. Germline values: CDR1 SQVTM, CDR2 ANQGSEA. The CDR3 is 13 amino acids. The V and J ends lost 5 bases and 5 bases, in that order; junction bases with no gene match: 8.

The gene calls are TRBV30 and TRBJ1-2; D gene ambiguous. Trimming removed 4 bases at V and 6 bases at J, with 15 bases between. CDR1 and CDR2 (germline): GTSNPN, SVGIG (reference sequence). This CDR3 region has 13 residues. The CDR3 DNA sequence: TGTGCCTGGAAACTATATGACCACAATGGCTACACCTTC. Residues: CAWKLYDHNGYTF.

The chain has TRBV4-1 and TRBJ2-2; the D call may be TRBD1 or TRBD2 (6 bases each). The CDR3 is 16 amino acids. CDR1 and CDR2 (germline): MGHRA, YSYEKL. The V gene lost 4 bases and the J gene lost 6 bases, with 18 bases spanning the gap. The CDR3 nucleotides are TGCGCCAGCAGCCGGGGGCAGGGAGGAGGGTCCGGGGAGCTGTTTTTT. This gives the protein CASSRGQGGGSGELFF.

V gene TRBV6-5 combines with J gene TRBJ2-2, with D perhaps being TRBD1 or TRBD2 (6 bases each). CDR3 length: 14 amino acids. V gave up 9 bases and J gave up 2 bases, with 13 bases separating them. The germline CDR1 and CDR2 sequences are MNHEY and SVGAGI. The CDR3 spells CASSWGANTGELFF. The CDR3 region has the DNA TGTGCCAGTTCTTGGGGGGCCAACACCGGGGAGCTGTTTTTT.

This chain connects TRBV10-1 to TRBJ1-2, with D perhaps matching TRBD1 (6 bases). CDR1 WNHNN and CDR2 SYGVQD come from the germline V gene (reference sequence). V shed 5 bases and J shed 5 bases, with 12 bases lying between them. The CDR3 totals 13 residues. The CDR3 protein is CASSPDSLYGYTF. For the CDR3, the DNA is TGCGCCAGCAGTCCGGACAGTCTGTATGGCTACACCTTC.

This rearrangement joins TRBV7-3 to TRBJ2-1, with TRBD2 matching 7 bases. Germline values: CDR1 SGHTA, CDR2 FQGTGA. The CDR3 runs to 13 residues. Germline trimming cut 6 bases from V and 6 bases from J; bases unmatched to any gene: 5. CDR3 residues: CASSSSGPNEQFF. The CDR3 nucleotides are TGTGCCAGCAGTTCTAGCGGACCCAATGAGCAGTTCTTC.

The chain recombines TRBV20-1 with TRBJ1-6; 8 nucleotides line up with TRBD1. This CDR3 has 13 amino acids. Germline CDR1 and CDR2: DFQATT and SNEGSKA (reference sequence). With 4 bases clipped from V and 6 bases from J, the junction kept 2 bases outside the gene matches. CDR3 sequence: CSAIDRGNSPLHF. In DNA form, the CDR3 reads TGCAGTGCTATTGACAGGGGTAATTCACCCCTCCACTTT.

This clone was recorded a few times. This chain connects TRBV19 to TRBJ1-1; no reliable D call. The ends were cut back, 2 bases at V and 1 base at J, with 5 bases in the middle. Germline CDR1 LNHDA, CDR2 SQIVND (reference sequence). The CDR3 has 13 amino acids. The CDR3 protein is CASSINKNTEAFF. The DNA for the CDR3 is TGTGCCAGTAGTATAAACAAGAACACTGAAGCTTTCTTT.

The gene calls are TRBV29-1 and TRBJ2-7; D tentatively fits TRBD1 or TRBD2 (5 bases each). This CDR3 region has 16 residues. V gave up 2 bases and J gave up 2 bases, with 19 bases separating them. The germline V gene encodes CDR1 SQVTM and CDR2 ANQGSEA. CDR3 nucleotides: TGCAGCGTTGAAAAGTTGGGACGCCGAGGGGCCTACGAGCAGTACTTC. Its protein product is CSVEKLGRRGAYEQYF.

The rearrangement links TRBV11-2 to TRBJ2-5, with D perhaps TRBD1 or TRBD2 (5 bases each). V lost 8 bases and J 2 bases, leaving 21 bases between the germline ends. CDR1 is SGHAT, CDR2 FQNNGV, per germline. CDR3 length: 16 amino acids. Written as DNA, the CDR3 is TGTGCCAGCCGCGAGGGCCGGGCAGGGATGCAAGAGACCCAGTACTTC. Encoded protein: CASREGRAGMQETQYF.

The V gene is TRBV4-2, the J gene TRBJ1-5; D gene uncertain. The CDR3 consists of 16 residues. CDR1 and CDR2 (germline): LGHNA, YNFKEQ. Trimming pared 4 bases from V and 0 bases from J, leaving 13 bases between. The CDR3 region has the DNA TGTGCCAGCAGCCTCCGACGACGGTATAGCAATCAGCCCCAGCATTTT. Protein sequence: CASSLRRRYSNQPQHF.

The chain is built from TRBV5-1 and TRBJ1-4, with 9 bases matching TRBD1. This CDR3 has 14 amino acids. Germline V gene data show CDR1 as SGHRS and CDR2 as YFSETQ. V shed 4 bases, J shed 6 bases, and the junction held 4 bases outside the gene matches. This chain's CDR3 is CASSPGQGDEKLFF. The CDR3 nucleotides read TGCGCCAGCAGCCCGGGACAGGGAGATGAAAAACTGTTTTTT.

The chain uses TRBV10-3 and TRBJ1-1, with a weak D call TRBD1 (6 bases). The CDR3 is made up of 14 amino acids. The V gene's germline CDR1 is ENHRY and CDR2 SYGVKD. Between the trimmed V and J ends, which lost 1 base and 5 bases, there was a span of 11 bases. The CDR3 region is CAISEFGGRTEAFF. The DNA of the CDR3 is TGTGCCATCAGTGAGTTTGGGGGCCGGACTGAAGCTTTCTTT.

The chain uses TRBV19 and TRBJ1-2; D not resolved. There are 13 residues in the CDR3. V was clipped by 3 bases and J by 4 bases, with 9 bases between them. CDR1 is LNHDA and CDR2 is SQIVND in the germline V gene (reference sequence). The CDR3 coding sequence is TGTGCCAGTAGTATCTACCTCCTCTATGGCTACACCTTC. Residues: CASSIYLLYGYTF.

In DNA form, the CDR3 reads TGTGCCAGCAGTATTAGGGATGGGGGCCTGAACACCGGGGAGCTGTTTTTT. Translated, it gives CASSIRDGGLNTGELFF. The V call is TRBV28, the J call TRBJ2-2; D possibly corresponds to TRBD1 (6 bases). Germline values: CDR1 MDHEN, CDR2 SYDVKM. Trimming shortened V by 5 bases and J by 1 base, and 17 bases separated the two germline ends. The CDR3 runs 17 residues.

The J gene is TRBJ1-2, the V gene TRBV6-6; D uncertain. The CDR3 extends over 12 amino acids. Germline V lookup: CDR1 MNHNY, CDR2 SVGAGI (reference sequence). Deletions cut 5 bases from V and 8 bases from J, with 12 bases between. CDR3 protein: CASSRLERGYTF. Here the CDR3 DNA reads TGTGCCAGCAGTCGCCTTGAGAGGGGCTACACCTTC.

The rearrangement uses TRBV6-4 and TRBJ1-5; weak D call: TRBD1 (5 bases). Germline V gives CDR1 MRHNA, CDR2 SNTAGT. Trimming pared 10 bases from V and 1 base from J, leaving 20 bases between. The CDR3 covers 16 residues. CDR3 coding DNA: TGTGCCATCTCCACGGGACGGGAAAGAAGCAATCAGCCCCAGCATTTT. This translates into CAISTGRERSNQPQHF.

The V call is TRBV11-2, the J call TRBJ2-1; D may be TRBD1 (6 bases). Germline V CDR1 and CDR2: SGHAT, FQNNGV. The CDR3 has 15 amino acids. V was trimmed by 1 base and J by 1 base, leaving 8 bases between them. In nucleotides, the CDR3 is TGTGCCAGCAGCTTAGGTGGACAGTCCTACAATGAGCAGTTCTTC. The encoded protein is CASSLGGQSYNEQFF.

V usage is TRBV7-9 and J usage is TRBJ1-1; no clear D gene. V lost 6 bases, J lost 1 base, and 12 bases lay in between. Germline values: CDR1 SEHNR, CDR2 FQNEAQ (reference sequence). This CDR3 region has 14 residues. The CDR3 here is CASSRPQENTEAFF. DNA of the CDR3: TGTGCCAGCAGTCGGCCTCAGGAGAACACTGAAGCTTTCTTT. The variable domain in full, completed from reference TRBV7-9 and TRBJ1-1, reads DTGVSQNPRHKITKRGQNVTFRCDPISEHNRLYWYRQTLGQGPEFLTYFQNEAQLEKSRLLSDRFSAERPKGSFSTLEIQRTEQGDSAMYLCASSRPQENTEAFFGQGTRLTVV.

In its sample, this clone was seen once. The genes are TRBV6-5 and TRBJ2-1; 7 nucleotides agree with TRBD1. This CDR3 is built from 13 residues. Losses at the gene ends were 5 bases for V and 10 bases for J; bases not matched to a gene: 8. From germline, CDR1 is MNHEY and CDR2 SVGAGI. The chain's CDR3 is CASSTYRGREQFF. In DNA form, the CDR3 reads TGTGCCAGCAGTACATACAGGGGCAGGGAGCAGTTCTTC.

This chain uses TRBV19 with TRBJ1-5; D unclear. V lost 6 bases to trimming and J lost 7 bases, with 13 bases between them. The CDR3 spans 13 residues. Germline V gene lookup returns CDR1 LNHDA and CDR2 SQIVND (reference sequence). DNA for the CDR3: TGTGCCAGTAGAAGGTTTCAGGAACAGCCCCAGCATTTT. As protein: CASRRFQEQPQHF. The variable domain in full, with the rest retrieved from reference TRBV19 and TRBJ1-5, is DGGITQSPKYLFRKEGQNVTLSCEQNLNHDAMYWYRQDPGQGLRLIYYSQIVNDFQKGDIAEGYSVSREKKESFPLTVTSAQKNPTAFYLCASRRFQEQPQHFGDGTRLSIL.